This record looks at one T cell receptor (beta chain) sequence and its context. Its antigen is not known. Bulk and single-cell libraries used iRepertoire multiplex PCR with TCR subtype-specific primers. TCRdb reprocessed the multiplex PCR reads; each CDR3 protein has one entry and no DNA is given. In total, the table holds approximately 9,600 distinct CDR3 sequences. The CDR3 extends over 15 amino acids. The source of the sample is a study of T cells in severe cutaneous drug reactions. Study-level information: Enrollment required a probable or definite RegiSCAR diagnosis of SJS/TEN or DRESS.

Carbamazepine had induced Stevens-Johnson syndrome or toxic epidermal necrolysis in the sequenced donors. Overall study results and limits: TRBV12-4 use rose strongly in carbamazepine-induced Stevens-Johnson syndrome or toxic epidermal necrolysis, averaging about 33% in blister cells and roughly 4.6% in PBMC.

Sequenced input: cells from a skin blister. The genes are TRBV12-3 or TRBV12-4 and TRBJ2-3; TCRdb returns TRBD1, unconfirmable since there is no DNA. The source of this sequence is a human donor with Stevens-Johnson syndrome, a severe cutaneous drug reaction. CDR3 loop: CASSYGGPSTDTQYF.